Listed below are T cell receptor beta chains from one sample, sequenced in a study of blood T cell repertoires in COVID-19. Only in-frame clones appear in the TCRdb table, and some are missing; sequencing was by immunoSEQ multiplex PCR. The data hold approximately 220,000 clones, with around four fifths observed a single time. Sequencing was performed on PBMCs or T cells enriched from blood (not recorded which). The receptors derive from a woman between 40 and 55 years old who had been exposed to COVID-19. The CDR3 runs from the conserved cysteine through the conserved F or W. A D gene is named only where the DNA matches it firmly. The size of a clone is reported for some rows only, either as once, few or many, or as a class for expanded clones.

j_call | v_call | clone_size | d_call | cdr3_aa | cdr3_nt
TRBJ1-1 | TRBV28 | once | TRBD1 | CASYDRVRTEAFF | TGTGCCAGCTACGACAGGGTCCGCACTGAAGCTTTCTTT
TRBJ2-7 | TRBV2 | . | TRBD1 | CASSSDRVGEQYF | TGTGCCAGCAGTTCGGACAGGGTCGGCGAGCAGTACTTC
TRBJ1-4 | TRBV4-2 | . | TRBD1 | CASSQTGGYEKLFF | TGTGCCAGCAGCCAGACAGGGGGATATGAAAAACTGTTTTTT
TRBJ1-2 | TRBV4-1 | . | TRBD1 | CASSQEAGGSYGYTF | TGCGCCAGCAGCCAAGAAGCAGGGGGAAGCTATGGCTACACCTTC
TRBJ2-1 | TRBV4-3 | . | . | CASSQDQGDEQFF | TGCGCCAGCAGCCAAGATCAAGGGGATGAGCAGTTCTTC
TRBJ2-5 | TRBV24-1 | . | . | CATSDLQAETQYF | TGTGCCACCAGTGATTTGCAGGCAGAGACCCAGTACTTC
TRBJ1-2 | TRBV5-1 | . | TRBD1 | CASSPRQGVDGYTF | TGCGCCAGCAGCCCGCGACAGGGGGTTGATGGCTACACCTTC
TRBJ2-7 | TRBV12-5 | once | . | CASGLVEAGYEQYF | TGTGCTAGTGGTTTGGTAGAGGCCGGGTACGAGCAGTACTTC
TRBJ2-1 | TRBV18 | . | TRBD2 | CASSRERGPSYNEQFF | TGTGCCAGCTCACGGGAGCGGGGGCCTTCCTACAATGAGCAGTTCTTC
TRBJ1-2 | TRBV29-1 | . | TRBD1 | CSIGRGQEAYGYTF | TGCAGCATTGGGAGGGGACAGGAGGCCTATGGCTACACCTTC
TRBJ1-4 | TRBV19 | . | . | CASSIGGVRSEKLFF | TGTGCCAGTAGTATAGGTGGAGTACGTAGTGAAAAACTGTTTTTT
TRBJ1-2 | TRBV25-1 | . | TRBD1 | CASSDPTDRAGRYTF | TGTGCCAGCAGTGATCCCACAGACAGGGCTGGGCGCTACACCTTC
TRBJ1-2 | TRBV12-2 | . | . | CASRLANSQGRTKGGYTF | TGTGCAAGTCGCTTAGCGAACAGCCAGGGGAGAACTAAGGGTGGCTACACCTTC
TRBJ1-1 | TRBV12-3/TRBV12-4 | . | . | CASEQLMNTEAFF | TGTGCCAGCGAACAGCTTATGAACACTGAAGCTTTCTTT
TRBJ1-6 | TRBV9 | . | . | CASGQNNSPLHF | TGTGCCAGCGGCCAGAATAATTCACCCCTCCACTTT
TRBJ1-2 | TRBV7-2 | few | . | CASSFGQRNGYTF | TGTGCCAGCAGCTTCGGGCAGCGGAATGGCTACACCTTC
TRBJ1-2 | TRBV11-2 | . | . | CASSLDRTVNYGYTF | TGTGCCAGCAGCTTAGATCGCACAGTTAACTATGGCTACACCTTC
TRBJ2-5 | TRBV5-1 | . | . | CASSLVSEGETQYF | TGCGCCAGCAGCTTGGTCTCCGAGGGAGAGACCCAGTACTTC
TRBJ1-1 | TRBV6-4 | . | TRBD1 | CASRQGADTEAFF | TGTGCCAGCAGACAGGGGGCGGACACTGAAGCTTTCTTT
TRBJ1-3 | TRBV6-6 | once | TRBD1 | CASSIQGYSGNTIYF | TGTGCCAGCAGCATACAGGGGTACTCTGGAAACACCATATATTTT
TRBJ2-1 | TRBV5-1 | . | . | CASSLAGGSSSYNEQFF | TGCGCCAGCAGCTTGGCCGGCGGGTCTAGCTCCTACAATGAGCAGTTCTTC
TRBJ2-7 | TRBV4-1 | . | . | CASSQDPYLTYEQYF | TGCGCCAGCAGCCAAGATCCTTATCTAACCTACGAGCAGTACTTC
TRBJ2-6 | TRBV11-3 | . | TRBD2 | CASSPGGAGANVLTF | TGTGCCAGCAGCCCTGGGGGGGCTGGGGCCAACGTCCTGACTTTC
TRBJ1-2 | TRBV28 | . | . | CASTMGDMGRGGYTF | TGTGCCAGCACCATGGGCGACATGGGTAGGGGTGGCTACACCTTC
TRBJ2-2 | TRBV5-6 | many | . | CASSAGTNTGELFF | TGTGCCAGCAGCGCCGGGACAAACACCGGGGAGCTGTTTTTT
TRBJ2-3 | TRBV18 | . | . | CASSPPLETSTDTQYF | TGTGCCAGCTCACCACCTCTCGAAACATCCACAGATACGCAGTATTTT
TRBJ2-2 | TRBV6-2/TRBV6-3 | few | TRBD1 | CASSLRDRRNTGELFF | TGTGCCAGCAGTCTACGGGACAGGAGGAACACCGGGGAGCTGTTTTTT
TRBJ2-3 | TRBV18 | . | TRBD2 | CASSPTASGGALTDTQYF | TGTGCCAGCTCACCAACGGCTAGCGGGGGGGCACTCACAGATACGCAGTATTTT
TRBJ2-7 | TRBV19 | . | TRBD2 | CASSIGGGSYEQYF | TGTGCCAGTAGTATTGGCGGGGGCTCCTACGAGCAGTACTTC
TRBJ1-4 | TRBV5-6 | . | . | CASSFGGGLANLVEKLFF | TGTGCCAGCAGCTTTGGCGGAGGCTTGGCTAATTTGGTTGAAAAACTGTTTTTT
TRBJ1-2 | TRBV4-2 | . | . | CASSQDGQGYGYTF | TGTGCCAGCAGCCAAGATGGTCAGGGCTATGGCTACACCTTC
TRBJ1-2 | TRBV7-9 | . | . | CASSLEFGNYGYTF | TGTGCCAGCAGCTTAGAGTTCGGTAACTATGGCTACACCTTC
TRBJ1-4 | TRBV2 | once | . | CASSPQGRTNEKLFF | TGTGCCAGCAGCCCTCAGGGGAGAACTAATGAAAAACTGTTTTTT
TRBJ2-7 | TRBV5-5 | few | . | CASSRRGTEAYEQYF | TGTGCCAGCAGCCGACGCGGGACTGAAGCCTACGAGCAGTACTTC
TRBJ2-7 | TRBV5-6 | . | . | CASSMEENPYEQYF | TGTGCCAGCAGCATGGAGGAGAACCCCTACGAGCAGTACTTC
TRBJ1-1 | TRBV7-3 | . | . | CASSSHPEITEAFF | TGTGCCAGCAGCTCACACCCGGAGATTACTGAAGCTTTCTTT
TRBJ2-5 | TRBV19 | few | TRBD1 | CASSIGLGQVNF | TGTGCCAGTAGTATAGGTTTGGGACAGGTTAACTTC
TRBJ1-5 | TRBV18 | . | . | CASSPGNNQPQHF | TGTGCCAGCTCACCAGGCAACAATCAGCCCCAGCATTTT
TRBJ1-2 | TRBV19 | . | TRBD1 | CASRDRERGYTF | TGTGCCAGTAGGGACAGGGAACGTGGCTACACCTTC
TRBJ1-2 | TRBV3-1/TRBV3-2 | . | . | CASSQDLEALYGYTF | TGTGCCAGCAGCCAAGATCTGGAGGCCCTCTATGGCTACACCTTC
TRBJ2-1 | TRBV10-3 | . | TRBD2 | CAIMDSGGRHNEQFF | TGTGCCATCATGGACTCGGGGGGGCGACACAATGAGCAGTTCTTC